These 21 T cell receptor beta chains originate from one sample sequenced in a study of OX40 agonist ivuxolimab in advanced cancers. TCRdb keeps only in-frame clones here, not all; method: immunoSEQ multiplex PCR. Seen here are 70,000 to 75,000 clones, around 84% observed once, and the top ten hold 0.95% to 1.3%. Sequencing was performed on CD4+ or CD8+ T cells sorted from blood, taken in a trial of the OX40 agonist ivuxolimab. The receptor source for this set is an adult with an advanced solid tumor such as melanoma, head and neck, liver or kidney cancer.

This chain links TRBV5-1 with TRBJ2-2; D remains unclear. The V end was cut by 0 bases, the J end by 3 bases, with 6 bases between. The germline V gene encodes CDR1 SGHRS and CDR2 YFSETQ. The CDR3 runs to 14 residues. CDR3 bases: TGCGCCAGCAGCTTGGCAGAGTACACCGGGGAGCTGTTTTTT. Its protein product is CASSLAEYTGELFF.

This clone has just a few counts. CDR3 bases: TGTGCCAGCAGCTTGGTGGGACTAGCGGGGGAGACCCAGTACTTC. Amino acids: CASSLVGLAGETQYF. The chain recombines TRBV5-4 with TRBJ2-5; TRBD2 aligns across 13 bases. CDR3 length: 15 residues. Germline V gene data show CDR1 as SGHNT and CDR2 as YYREEE (reference sequence). V was pared by 0 bases and J by 5 bases, with 1 base of the junction left unmatched.

The J gene is TRBJ1-5, the V gene TRBV28; TRBD1 matches at 7 bases. The length of the CDR3 is 15 residues. Germline V gene lookup returns CDR1 MDHEN and CDR2 SYDVKM. Trimming took 10 bases from V and 5 from J; bases not matched to a gene: 14. The CDR3 region has the DNA TGTGCCACCCTCACCCGCCAGGGGGGGGATCAGCCCCAGCATTTT. The encoded protein is CATLTRQGGDQPQHF.

J is TRBJ1-5 and V is TRBV6-6, with D tentatively TRBD1 (5 bases). Trimming left V 2 bases short and J 4 bases short, with 12 bases between. The CDR3 loop spans 15 amino acids. Per germline, CDR1 MNHNY and CDR2 SVGAGI (reference sequence). CDR3 nucleotides: TGTGCCAGCAGTTACGTAGGGGTTTCGAATCAGCCCCAGCATTTT. Amino acids: CASSYVGVSNQPQHF.

The rearrangement uses TRBV18 and TRBJ1-1; unclear D gene. Trimming shortened V by 5 bases and J by 7 bases, and 8 bases separated the two germline ends. From germline, CDR1 is KGHSH and CDR2 LQKENI. The CDR3 extends over 11 amino acids. The CDR3 coding sequence is TGTGCCAGCTCAGCCTCGGGTGAAGCTTTCTTT. Residues: CASSASGEAFF.

This chain uses TRBV7-2 with TRBJ1-2; D possibly corresponds to TRBD1 (6 bases). V lost 1 base and J lost 5, with 11 bases in between. Germline CDR1 SGHTA, CDR2 FQGNSA. The CDR3 consists of 14 residues. The CDR3 DNA follows: TGTGCCAGCAGCTTAGGGACACAGGGTTATGGCTACACCTTC. Its translation is CASSLGTQGYGYTF.

The chain has TRBV5-4 and TRBJ2-5, with D possibly being TRBD1 (6 bases). The CDR3 spans 14 residues. Germline CDR1 is SGHNT and CDR2 is YYREEE (reference sequence). Trimming removed 3 bases at V and 7 bases at J, with 16 bases between. The CDR3 sequence: CASSYHRDTGTQYF. In DNA, the CDR3 is TGTGCCAGCAGCTATCACAGGGACACGGGGACCCAGTACTTC.

The gene calls are TRBV7-2 and TRBJ2-2; D gene uncertain. CDR1 is SGHTA and CDR2 is FQGNSA in the germline V gene. The CDR3 is 14 residues long. V lost 2 bases and J 6 bases, leaving 10 bases between the germline ends. The CDR3 region has the DNA TGTGCCAGCAGCTTATATTATGGACCCGGGGAGCTGTTTTTT. Protein product: CASSLYYGPGELFF. The variable domain in full, with the rest retrieved from reference TRBV7-2 and TRBJ2-2, is GAGVSQSPSNKVTEKGKDVELRCDPISGHTALYWYRQSLGQGLEFLIYFQGNSAPDKSGLPSDRFSAERTGGSVSTLTIQRTQQEDSAVYLCASSLYYGPGELFFGEGSRLTVL.

V is TRBV7-6 and J is TRBJ2-5; TRBD2 matches 9 bases. This CDR3 comprises 13 residues. After removal of 6 bases from V and 5 bases from J, the junction contained 4 bases not matched to a gene. The germline gives CDR1 SGHVS, CDR2 FNYEAQ. The CDR3: CASRPGTSETQYF. CDR3 sequence (DNA): TGTGCCAGCAGGCCCGGGACTAGCGAGACCCAGTACTTC.

This clone was counted ten times or more. V usage is TRBV7-2 and J usage is TRBJ1-1, with a tentative D call TRBD1 (6 bases). Germline-derived CDR1 and CDR2 are SGHTA and FQGNSA. Between the trimmed V and J ends, which lost 2 bases and 0 bases, there was a span of 10 bases. There are 15 residues in the CDR3. CDR3 in DNA: TGTGCCAGCAGCTTACTCGGGGGCTTGAACACTGAAGCTTTCTTT. It encodes CASSLLGGLNTEAFF.

This chain connects TRBV19 to TRBJ2-1, with D uncertain. V lost 3 bases and J 3 bases, leaving 9 bases between the germline ends. The germline V gene has CDR1 LNHDA and CDR2 SQIVND (reference sequence). The length of the CDR3 is 14 residues. The CDR3 DNA reads TGTGCCAGTAGTATCCCCTTTGGCTACAATGAGCAGTTCTTC. It codes for CASSIPFGYNEQFF. The entire variable domain, with the rest obtained from reference TRBV19 and TRBJ2-1, is as follows: DGGITQSPKYLFRKEGQNVTLSCEQNLNHDAMYWYRQDPGQGLRLIYYSQIVNDFQKGDIAEGYSVSREKKESFPLTVTSAQKNPTAFYLCASSIPFGYNEQFFGPGTRLTVL.

The chain employs TRBV18 and TRBJ1-5, with D perhaps matching TRBD1 (6 bases). V lost 1 base and J lost 2, with 12 bases in between. Germline V lookup: CDR1 KGHSH, CDR2 LQKENI. This CDR3 comprises 16 residues. In DNA, the CDR3 is TGTGCCAGCTCACCACAGTCAGGGGCGGGCAATCAGCCCCAGCATTTT. It specifies CASSPQSGAGNQPQHF.

The J gene is TRBJ1-2, the V gene TRBV7-2, with TRBD1 matching over 10 bases. J lost 7 bases, V lost 3 bases, and 8 bases had no gene match. CDR3 length: 15 residues. Germline loops: CDR1 SGHTA, CDR2 FQGNSA. In nucleotides, the CDR3 is TGTGCCAGCAGCTTTCCCGACAGGGGGCATTCTGGCTACACCTTC. Its protein is CASSFPDRGHSGYTF.

The V gene is TRBV5-6, the J gene TRBJ2-7, with 9 bases that match TRBD1. Germline trimming cut 2 bases from V and 4 bases from J; bases unmatched to any gene: 4. Germline CDR1 is SGHDT and CDR2 is YYEEEE. The CDR3 spans 14 residues. In DNA, the CDR3 is TGTGCCAGCAGCTTACAGGGGGCGGTATACGAGCAGTACTTC. Its translation: CASSLQGAVYEQYF.

In this sample, this clone turned up once. The CDR3 sequence: CASSPRSGGFFEQFF. Here the CDR3 DNA reads TGTGCCAGCAGCCCTAGGAGCGGGGGGTTTTTTGAGCAGTTCTTC. The J gene is TRBJ2-1, the V gene TRBV6-5, with 9 bases aligning to TRBD2. Per the germline V gene, CDR1 is MNHEY and CDR2 is SVGAGI. CDR3 length: 15 residues. Trimming took 6 bases from V and 9 from J; bases not matched to a gene: 12.

The chain employs TRBV14 and TRBJ2-7, with TRBD2 matching 8 bases. The V gene end was trimmed by 8 bases and the J gene end by 2 bases; junction bases not matched to a gene: 11. The CDR3 covers 15 residues. Germline V gives CDR1 SGHDN, CDR2 FVKESK. CDR3 DNA: TGTGCCAGCCAAAGGGCGGGGGGAATGACCTACGAGCAGTACTTC. Encoded protein: CASQRAGGMTYEQYF.

The chain carries TRBV6-5 and TRBJ1-2, with no clear D. V lost 2 bases and J 5 bases, leaving 9 bases between the germline ends. CDR3 length: 13 residues. Germline-derived CDR1 and CDR2 are MNHEY and SVGAGI. Here the CDR3 reads CASSYGVGYGYTF. The DNA of the CDR3 is TGTGCCAGCAGTTACGGGGTTGGATATGGCTACACCTTC.

This clone was seen just once. This rearrangement joins TRBV19 to TRBJ2-2; D uncertain. Germline V gene data show CDR1 as LNHDA and CDR2 as SQIVND (reference sequence). V was clipped by 4 bases and J by 6 bases, with 9 bases between them. This CDR3 has 13 residues. CDR3 sequence: CASSRNRAGELFF. CDR3 DNA sequence: TGTGCCAGTAGTAGGAATAGGGCCGGGGAGCTGTTTTTT.

The genes are TRBV18 and TRBJ1-1; 8 bases are a match to TRBD1. This CDR3 contains 14 residues. V dropped 3 bases and J dropped 7; count of bases not matched to a gene: 7. Per the germline V gene, CDR1 is KGHSH and CDR2 is LQKENI. The CDR3 reads CASSPDREFGEAFF. The CDR3 DNA sequence: TGTGCCAGCTCACCGGACAGGGAGTTCGGTGAAGCTTTCTTT.

The chain couples TRBV7-9 to TRBJ1-1; possibly TRBD1 for D (5 bases). The CDR3 spans 14 residues. CDR1 SEHNR and CDR2 FQNEAQ come from the germline V gene (reference sequence). The ends were cut back, 5 bases at V and 1 base at J, with 11 bases in the middle. CDR3 sequence: CASSPGLQNTEAFF. DNA for the CDR3: TGTGCCAGCAGCCCGGGACTGCAGAACACTGAAGCTTTCTTT.

The CDR3 sequence is CASSPRRNTIYF. CDR3 coding DNA: TGTGCCAGCAGTCCTAGAAGAAACACCATATATTTT. The chain recombines TRBV2 with TRBJ1-3, with D uncertain. Germline lookup yields CDR1 SNHLY and CDR2 FYNNEI. Deletions cut 5 bases from V and 5 bases from J, with 7 bases between. The CDR3 is made up of 12 amino acids.